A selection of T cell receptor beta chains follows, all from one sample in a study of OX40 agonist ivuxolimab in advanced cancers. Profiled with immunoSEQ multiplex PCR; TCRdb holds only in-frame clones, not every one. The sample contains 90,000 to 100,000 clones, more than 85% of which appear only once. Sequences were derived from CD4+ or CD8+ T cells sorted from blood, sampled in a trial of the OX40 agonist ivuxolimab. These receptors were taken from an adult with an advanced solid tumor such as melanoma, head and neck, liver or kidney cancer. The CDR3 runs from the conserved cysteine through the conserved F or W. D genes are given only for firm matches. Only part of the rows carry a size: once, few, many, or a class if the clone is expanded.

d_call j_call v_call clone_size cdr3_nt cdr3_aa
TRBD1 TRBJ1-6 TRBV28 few TGTGCCAGCAGTTATCGCAGGGGGCCGGGTTCACCCCTCCACTTT CASSYRRGPGSPLHF
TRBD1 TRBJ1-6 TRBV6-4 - TGTGCCAGCAAACAGGGGAATAATTCACCCCTCCACTTT CASKQGNNSPLHF
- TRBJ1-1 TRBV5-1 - TGCGCCAGCAGCTTGGGGGGGCGGACGGTCACTGAAGCTTTCTTT CASSLGGRTVTEAFF
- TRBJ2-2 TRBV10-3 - TGTGCCATCAGTGAGTCAACTAGCCCCACCGGGGAGCTGTTTTTT CAISESTSPTGELFF
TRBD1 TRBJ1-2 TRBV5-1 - TGCGCCAGCAAAATTTCCACAGGGGTGGAGGGTGGCTACACCTTC CASKISTGVEGGYTF
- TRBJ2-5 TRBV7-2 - TGTGCCAGCAGCCGCGGATCTCAAGAGACCCAGTACTTC CASSRGSQETQYF
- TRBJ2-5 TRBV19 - TGTGCCAGTAGTATTATGGGAGACAGGAGGGAGACCCAGTACTTC CASSIMGDRRETQYF
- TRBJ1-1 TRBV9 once TGTGCCAGCAGCGTCACAGGTAACACTGAAGCTTTCTTT CASSVTGNTEAFF
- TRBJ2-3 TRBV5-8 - TGTGCCAGCAGCCCCCGACAGATCAGCACAGATACGCAGTATTTT CASSPRQISTDTQYF
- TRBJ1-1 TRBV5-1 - TGCGCCAGCTCTAACCCGGGGGGGGACGATGCCACTGAAGCTTTCTTT CASSNPGGDDATEAFF
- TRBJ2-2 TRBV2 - TGTGCCAGCTCCGACGTCGCGAACACCGGGGAGCTGTTTTTT CASSDVANTGELFF
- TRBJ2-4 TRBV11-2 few TGTGCCAGCAGCCCCCTCCGGGGGAGACAAAACATTCAGTACTTC CASSPLRGRQNIQYF
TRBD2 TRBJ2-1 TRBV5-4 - TGTGCCAGCAGCTTGAGCTTAGCGGGGTACAATGAGCAGTTCTTC CASSLSLAGYNEQFF
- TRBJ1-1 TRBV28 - TGTGCCAGCAGTTTATATGGGACATCGAACACTGAAGCTTTCTTT CASSLYGTSNTEAFF
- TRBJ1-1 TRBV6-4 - TGTGCCAGCAGTGTTGCGGTGGACACTGAAGCTTTCTTT CASSVAVDTEAFF
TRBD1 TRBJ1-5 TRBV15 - TGTGCCACCAGCAGTCACGGACAGGGTGGGGGGCCCCAGCATTTT CATSSHGQGGGPQHF
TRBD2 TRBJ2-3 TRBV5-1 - TGCGCCAGCAGCGCGGGGACTATTGGGGGAATCGCAGATACGCAGTATTTT CASSAGTIGGIADTQYF
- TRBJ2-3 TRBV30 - TGTGCCTGGAGTGTATCAACTAGCTATAGAGGAGATACGCAGTATTTT CAWSVSTSYRGDTQYF